The source of this TCR beta chain is a study of cytomegalovirus exposure and HLA in healthy donors. The overall study: A prior study identified just under 120 million unique TCR beta sequences from 200 million or so T cells. The study, taken as a whole, reports: Later, an analysis showed that TCR beta chains associated with HLA were more clonally expanded than others that were equally common.

Primers for the PCR totalled 60 Vbeta and 13 Jbeta. The protocol was immunoSEQ multiplex PCR, while the TCRdb copy is restricted to in-frame clones and leaves out a portion. Of roughly 120,000 clones in the sample, roughly 80% were seen once. These donors counted as nominally healthy when sampled, but unrecorded immune exposures were likely. This clone has just one count. Its antigen is undetermined. The receptor's source is a man aged 45-60 years in good health and CMV-seronegative. Sequencing was performed on PBMCs.

CDR3 DNA sequence: TGTGCCAGCAGCTCTCGGACAGGGATGGGCTACACCTTC. Translated: CASSSRTGMGYTF. This chain connects TRBV7-6 to TRBJ1-2, with TRBD1 matching 8 bases. Trimming at V came to 4 bases and at J to 8 bases, leaving 6 bases not matched to a gene. The length of the CDR3 is 13 residues. Germline lookup yields CDR1 SGHVS and CDR2 FNYEAQ.